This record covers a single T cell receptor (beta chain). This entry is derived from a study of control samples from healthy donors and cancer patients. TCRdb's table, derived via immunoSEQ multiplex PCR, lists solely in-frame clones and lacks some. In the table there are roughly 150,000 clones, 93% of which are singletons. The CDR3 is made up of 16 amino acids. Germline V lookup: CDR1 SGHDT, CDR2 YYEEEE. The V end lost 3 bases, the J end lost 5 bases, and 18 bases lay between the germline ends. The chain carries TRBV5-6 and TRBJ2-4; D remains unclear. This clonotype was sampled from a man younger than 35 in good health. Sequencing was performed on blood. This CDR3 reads CASSSRRTFKENIQYF. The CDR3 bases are TGTGCCAGCAGCTCTCGACGGACCTTTAAGGAAAACATTCAGTACTTC.